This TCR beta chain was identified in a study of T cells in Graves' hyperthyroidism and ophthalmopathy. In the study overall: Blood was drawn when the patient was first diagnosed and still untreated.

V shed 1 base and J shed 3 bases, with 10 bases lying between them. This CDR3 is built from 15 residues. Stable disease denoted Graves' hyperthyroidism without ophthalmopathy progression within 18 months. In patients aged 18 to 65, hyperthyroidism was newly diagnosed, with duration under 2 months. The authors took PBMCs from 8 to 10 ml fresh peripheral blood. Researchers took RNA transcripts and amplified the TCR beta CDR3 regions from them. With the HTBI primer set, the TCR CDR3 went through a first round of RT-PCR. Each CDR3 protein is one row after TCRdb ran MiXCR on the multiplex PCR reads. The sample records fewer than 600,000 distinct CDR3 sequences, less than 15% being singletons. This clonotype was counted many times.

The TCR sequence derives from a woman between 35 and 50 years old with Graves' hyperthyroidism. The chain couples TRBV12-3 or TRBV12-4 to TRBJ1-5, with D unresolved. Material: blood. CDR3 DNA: TGTGCCAGCAGTTTAGAGTCCGGGGTCAATCAGCCCCAGCATTTT. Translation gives CASSLESGVNQPQHF.